The 17 T cell receptor beta chains presented below share a single source sample, sequenced in a study of blood T cell repertoires in COVID-19. Sequencing used immunoSEQ multiplex PCR; TCRdb keeps in-frame clones, though not all of them. Among around 140,000 clones, roughly 90% were seen once, and the ten largest hold 2% to 2.5%. The sample comprised peripheral blood. The receptors were sampled from a man aged 70 or older with active COVID-19.

The rearrangement uses TRBV3-1 (or the pseudogene TRBV3-2) and TRBJ2-3; the match to TRBD2 covers 7 bases. V shed 3 bases, J shed 1 base, and the junction held 10 bases outside the gene matches. CDR3 length: 17 residues. The germline V gene has CDR1 LGHDT and CDR2 YNNKEL (reference sequence). DNA for the CDR3: TGTGCCAGCAGCCAGATGGGGCGGGAGTTGGGCACAGATACGCAGTATTTT. Its protein is CASSQMGRELGTDTQYF.

About this clone: The junction departs from the called germline gene at one end, perhaps through a read error. The chain has TRBV7-2 and TRBJ2-7; 8 nucleotides align to TRBD2. Germline CDR1 SGHTA, CDR2 FQGNSA. This CDR3 region has 16 residues. The CDR3: CASRLGAETSVYEQYF. The CDR3 DNA sequence: TGTGCCAGCAGGTTAGGGGCGGAGACTAGCGTCTACGAGCAGTACTTC.

The chain employs TRBV19 and TRBJ1-5, with D possibly TRBD1 on 6 matching bases. Germline-derived CDR1 and CDR2 are LNHDA and SQIVND (reference sequence). V lost 9 bases and J lost 0, with 12 bases in between. This CDR3 is built from 14 residues. CDR3 in amino acids: CARLRGYSNQPQHF. CDR3 nucleotide sequence: TGTGCCAGGCTCAGGGGCTATAGCAATCAGCCCCAGCATTTT.

This clone was seen a handful of times. The chain recombines TRBV4-1 with TRBJ1-3; no clear D gene. The germline gives CDR1 MGHRA, CDR2 YSYEKL. The CDR3 contains 16 residues. V was clipped by 0 bases and J by 0 bases, with 9 bases between them. CDR3 residues: CASSQENTFSGNTIYF. The CDR3 DNA follows: TGCGCCAGCAGCCAAGAGAACACGTTCTCTGGAAACACCATATATTTT.

The chain couples TRBV5-1 to TRBJ1-1, with D possibly matching TRBD1 (6 bases). V was clipped by 3 bases and J by 1 base, with 13 bases between them. The germline V gene encodes CDR1 SGHRS and CDR2 YFSETQ. The CDR3 has 15 residues. The CDR3 DNA is TGCGCCAGCAGCTACGAGGGGGTAGGGAACACTGAAGCTTTCTTT. It translates to CASSYEGVGNTEAFF. The full variable domain, rest sourced from reference TRBV5-1 and TRBJ1-1, is KAGVTQTPRYLIKTRGQQVTLSCSPISGHRSVSWYQQTPGQGLQFLFEYFSETQRNKGNFPGRFSGRQFSNSRSEMNVSTLELGDSALYLCASSYEGVGNTEAFFGQGTRLTVV.

Here the CDR3 reads CASQGHHNSPLHF. CDR3 coding DNA: TGTGCCAGCCAGGGACACCATAATTCACCCCTCCACTTT. The gene calls are TRBV28 and TRBJ1-6; D perhaps matches TRBD1 (6 bases). From germline, CDR1 is MDHEN and CDR2 SYDVKM. The CDR3 length is 13 residues. The V and J ends lost 8 bases and 5 bases respectively, with 10 bases between them.

The genes are TRBV5-4 and TRBJ2-7; possibly TRBD2 for D (6 bases). With 0 bases removed from V and 2 bases from J, the gap between germline ends came to 12 bases. This CDR3 has 15 amino acids. Germline V lookup: CDR1 SGHNT, CDR2 YYREEE (reference sequence). The CDR3 DNA follows: TGTGCCAGCAGCTTGGGGACTACCTTAACCTACGAGCAGTACTTC. Protein sequence: CASSLGTTLTYEQYF.

The chain uses TRBV7-9 and TRBJ2-7; TRBD1 matches 7 bases. Germline CDR1 is SEHNR and CDR2 is FQNEAQ (reference sequence). The CDR3 totals 13 residues. The junction had 5 bases not matched to a gene; V was cut back by 4 bases and J by 5 bases. CDR3 residues: CASSSFDRDEQYF. CDR3 DNA: TGTGCCAGCAGCTCCTTTGACAGGGACGAGCAGTACTTC.

This clone was seen just once. This sequence joins TRBV5-1 and TRBJ1-3; D gene uncertain. In germline, CDR1 is SGHRS, CDR2 YFSETQ. The CDR3 sequence is 13 residues long. The V gene lost 4 bases and the J gene lost 0 bases, with 5 bases spanning the gap. CDR3 in amino acids: CASSVGSGNTIYF. In DNA, the CDR3 is TGCGCCAGCAGCGTCGGCTCTGGAAACACCATATATTTT.

V and J are TRBV6-5 and TRBJ2-1, with D perhaps TRBD2 (6 bases). Germline CDR1 MNHEY, CDR2 SVGAGI. V gave up 4 bases and J gave up 3 bases, with 13 bases separating them. This CDR3 is built from 15 residues. DNA of the CDR3: TGTGCCAGCAGTTTGAGGGCTAGCGACTACAATGAGCAGTTCTTC. Its protein product is CASSLRASDYNEQFF.

V gene TRBV7-2 combines with J gene TRBJ2-7, with a possible D match to TRBD1 (5 bases). Germline V gives CDR1 SGHTA, CDR2 FQGNSA. The CDR3 consists of 14 residues. The germline V and J ends were trimmed by 6 bases and 1 base, with 13 bases remaining between them. CDR3 nucleotide sequence: TGTGCCAGCAGAGGGGCAGGCTCTTCCTACGAGCAGTACTTC. Amino acid sequence: CASRGAGSSYEQYF.

The CDR3 DNA is TGTGCCAGCAGCTTAGAGAGCGGGAGGGCGTACGAGCAGTACTTC. Protein sequence: CASSLESGRAYEQYF. The rearrangement uses TRBV11-2 and TRBJ2-7; 10 bases fit TRBD2. The CDR3 has 15 residues. The V segment lost 0 bases and the J segment 4 bases; nucleotides outside the gene matches: 3. Per germline, CDR1 SGHAT and CDR2 FQNNGV.

This clone came up a few times. The chain has TRBV2 and TRBJ1-3; D may be TRBD1 (6 bases). The germline V gene encodes CDR1 SNHLY and CDR2 FYNNEI. The V and J ends lost 6 bases and 2 bases respectively, with 20 bases between them. CDR3 length: 17 residues. This chain's CDR3 is CASREFLTGRAGNTIYF. CDR3 bases: TGTGCCAGCAGGGAATTCCTAACAGGGCGAGCTGGAAACACCATATATTTT.

In nucleotides, the CDR3 is TGTGCCAGCAGCTTGGCCCCCGGGGGGGGGAGGACTGAAGCTTTCTTT. Its translation: CASSLAPGGGRTEAFF. V is TRBV5-6 and J is TRBJ1-1; possible D gene TRBD1, 5 bases. The germline V and J ends were trimmed by 0 bases and 5 bases, with 17 bases remaining between them. CDR3 length: 16 residues. Germline CDR1 SGHDT, CDR2 YYEEEE.

The chain couples TRBV6-2 or TRBV6-3 to TRBJ1-5, with 8 nucleotides matching TRBD1. This CDR3 contains 15 residues. Germline CDR1 MNHEY, CDR2 SVGEGT. V gave up 2 bases and J gave up 3 bases; unmatched junction bases: 3. This chain's CDR3 is CASSYADRANQPQHF. DNA of the CDR3: TGTGCCAGCAGTTACGCGGACAGGGCCAATCAGCCCCAGCATTTT.

The chain has TRBV19 and TRBJ2-5; TRBD1 might be the D (6 bases). This CDR3 has 15 amino acids. CDR1 is LNHDA and CDR2 is SQIVND in the germline V gene (reference sequence). Trimming stripped 6 bases from V and 4 bases from J, with 18 bases between. CDR3 sequence reads: CASSPPNRAGETQYF. CDR3 nucleotide sequence: TGTGCCAGTAGCCCTCCCAACAGGGCAGGAGAGACCCAGTACTTC.

The sample holds one count of this clone. V and J are TRBV28 and TRBJ2-3; 9 bases match TRBD1. The CDR3 consists of 15 residues. Trimming cost V 3 bases and J 1 base; bases outside gene matches: 2. Germline V CDR1 and CDR2: MDHEN, SYDVKM. The CDR3 protein is CASSFRDRGTDTQYF. The DNA of the CDR3 is TGTGCCAGCAGTTTCCGGGACAGGGGCACAGATACGCAGTATTTT.